This T cell receptor beta chain was recovered during a study of breast tumors, draining lymph nodes, adjacent tissues. Details on this clonotype: Being one base from a much bigger clone, this may be a read error.

Using its own MiXCR run on the multiplex PCR reads, TCRdb lists one record per CDR3 protein. The table shows 200,000 or so distinct CDR3 sequences, with around a third occurring only once. This CDR3 is built from 13 residues. Germline CDR1 is DFQATT and CDR2 is SNEGSKA (reference sequence). Samples came from axillary lymph nodes draining the breast cancer. The V call is TRBV20-1, the J call TRBJ2-2, with 7 bases lining up with TRBD1. Sequencing input: axillary lymph node tissue. The TCR sequence derives from a female donor with breast cancer. Some clones in this sample may be carry-over from other donors' samples. The CDR3, as DNA: TGCGGTGCTAGGGTTGCACAGGGGGGGGAGCTGTTTTTT. Protein sequence: CGARVAQGGELFF.